This T cell receptor beta chain was found in a study of OX40 agonist ivuxolimab in advanced cancers. The assay was immunoSEQ multiplex PCR, and TCRdb's table has in-frame clones only and misses some. In the table there are 80,000 to 100,000 clones, about 90% of which are singletons. V was clipped by 0 bases and J by 5 bases, with 10 bases between them. The CDR3 runs 14 residues. CDR1 is SGHTA and CDR2 is FQGNSA in the germline V gene. The chain recombines TRBV7-2 with TRBJ2-5; the D gene could be TRBD1 or TRBD2 (5 bases each). The source of this sequence is an adult with an advanced solid tumor such as melanoma, head and neck, liver or kidney cancer. The specimen was CD4+ or CD8+ T cells sorted from blood, collected in a trial of the OX40 agonist ivuxolimab. The CDR3 coding sequence is TGTGCCAGCAGCTTAGCCGGGGCCCGGGAGACCCAGTACTTC. This gives the protein CASSLAGARETQYF.